The next 19 T cell receptor beta chains were all read from a single sample in a study of control samples from healthy donors and cancer patients (dated by TCRdb to about 2020). The library was built by means of the immunoSEQ multiplex PCR assay. TCRdb provides this immuneACCESS table in a form limited to in-frame rearrangements. Some clones are lacking; in checked studies, under half of them reflect an unresolved V gene, and why the rest are absent is not known. This sample is represented by 350,000 to 450,000 clones; around nine tenths of them were singletons. Of the sample, around 6.4% falls within the top ten clones. Sequences were obtained from PBMCs. The receptors were gathered from a man aged 35 to 55 with head and neck cancer.

J is TRBJ1-1 and V is TRBV6-6, with TRBD1 identical over 8 bases. The germline V gene encodes CDR1 MNHNY and CDR2 SVGAGI (reference sequence). The trim removed 6 bases at V and 3 bases at J, leaving 6 bases unmatched. The CDR3 totals 14 residues. CDR3 sequence (DNA): TGTGCCAGCAGAGGGACAGGCGGGTACACTGAAGCTTTCTTT. Its protein product is CASRGTGGYTEAFF.

This clone was picked up one time. The chain uses TRBV6-6 and TRBJ2-7, with D unresolved. This CDR3 comprises 16 residues. The V and J ends lost 0 bases and 0 bases respectively, with 12 bases between them. CDR1 MNHNY and CDR2 SVGAGI come from the germline V gene (reference sequence). In nucleotides, the CDR3 is TGTGCCAGCAGTTACTCTTCTGGGGAATTCTCCTACGAGCAGTACTTC. Translated: CASSYSSGEFSYEQYF.

This chain uses TRBV19 with TRBJ2-3, with no clear D. The CDR3 covers 15 residues. Between the trimmed V and J ends, which lost 1 base and 1 base, there was a span of 9 bases. Germline CDR1 is LNHDA and CDR2 is SQIVND (reference sequence). CDR3 loop: CASSIGGGGTDTQYF. The CDR3 nucleotides are TGTGCCAGTAGTATAGGTGGTGGGGGCACAGATACGCAGTATTTT.

Only one count was recorded for this clone. J is TRBJ2-2 and V is TRBV3-1 (or the pseudogene TRBV3-2); 14 nucleotides match TRBD2. The germline CDR1 and CDR2 sequences are LGHDT and YNNKEL (reference sequence). The ends lost 3 bases at V and 5 bases at J; junction bases unmatched: 2. The length of the CDR3 is 16 residues. The CDR3, as DNA: TGTGCCAGCAGCCAGACTAGCGGGAGGGTTACCGGGGAGCTGTTTTTT. Amino acids: CASSQTSGRVTGELFF.

The CDR3 here is CASSTTFSSGIFSEQYF. The CDR3 coding sequence is TGTGCCAGTAGTACCACTTTTTCTAGCGGGATTTTCTCCGAGCAGTACTTC. The chain recombines TRBV19 with TRBJ2-7; 9 bases align to TRBD2. In germline, CDR1 is LNHDA, CDR2 SQIVND (reference sequence). The CDR3 runs to 17 residues. V gave up 4 bases and J gave up 6 bases; unmatched junction bases: 16. Full variable domain (remainder filled in from reference TRBV19 and TRBJ2-7): DGGITQSPKYLFRKEGQNVTLSCEQNLNHDAMYWYRQDPGQGLRLIYYSQIVNDFQKGDIAEGYSVSREKKESFPLTVTSAQKNPTAFYLCASSTTFSSGIFSEQYFGPGTRLTVT.

The V gene is TRBV5-1, the J gene TRBJ1-2; the match to TRBD1 covers 11 bases. V shed 2 bases, J shed 6 bases, and the junction held 6 bases outside the gene matches. Germline V gives CDR1 SGHRS, CDR2 YFSETQ. The CDR3 spans 15 residues. The CDR3 DNA reads TGCGCCAGCAGCTTCCTCGGGACAGGGGGGGATGGCTACACCTTC. Translating it yields CASSFLGTGGDGYTF.

The gene calls are TRBV9 and TRBJ1-2, with a tentative D call TRBD1 (5 bases). The CDR3 loop spans 12 amino acids. Germline V gives CDR1 SGDLS, CDR2 YYNGEE. V lost 3 bases to trimming and J lost 4 bases, with 7 bases between them. The CDR3 nucleotides are TGTGCCAGCAGCGGGGGACTCTATGGCTACACCTTC. It yields the protein CASSGGLYGYTF.

The chain employs TRBV5-1 and TRBJ2-5; no clear D gene. Germline CDR1 and CDR2: SGHRS and YFSETQ. The CDR3 runs 14 residues. V shed 1 base and J shed 5 bases, with 12 bases lying between them. CDR3 DNA: TGCGCCAGCAGCTTGCGCGACGGAAGGGAGACCCAGTACTTC. The encoded protein is CASSLRDGRETQYF.

The chain combines TRBV7-9 with TRBJ1-1; no clear D gene. The CDR3 loop spans 13 amino acids. The V and J ends lost 0 bases and 10 bases respectively, with 12 bases between them. CDR1 is SEHNR, CDR2 FQNEAQ, per germline (reference sequence). The CDR3 DNA reads as TGTGCCAGCAGCTTAGCTGGCGGGCCGGGAGCTTTCTTT. Amino acids: CASSLAGGPGAFF.

The genes are TRBV12-3 or TRBV12-4 and TRBJ2-7; D assignment may be TRBD1 or TRBD2 (5 bases each). The germline V and J ends were trimmed by 3 bases and 9 bases, with 15 bases remaining between them. This CDR3 has 13 amino acids. Written as DNA, the CDR3 is TGTGCCAGCAGTTTGGGGGATACGCCAGGGCAGTACTTC. It is translated as CASSLGDTPGQYF.

The chain joins TRBV5-6 to TRBJ1-2; D possibly corresponds to TRBD1 (6 bases). Germline V gene lookup returns CDR1 SGHDT and CDR2 YYEEEE. V lost 3 bases and J lost 7, with 13 bases in between. This CDR3 comprises 13 residues. The CDR3 sequence is CASSSNRVSGYTF. The CDR3 DNA sequence: TGTGCCAGCAGCTCAAACAGGGTTTCTGGCTACACCTTC.

The V and J genes are TRBV12-3 or TRBV12-4 and TRBJ1-2; TRBD1 is a possible D gene (6 bases). This CDR3 has 12 residues. V lost 7 bases and J 7 bases, leaving 13 bases between the germline ends. As DNA, the CDR3 is TGTGCCAGCACCACAGGGTATGTTGGCTACACCTTC. Protein sequence: CASTTGYVGYTF.

The J gene is TRBJ1-5, the V gene TRBV9; 8 nucleotides align to TRBD1. V trimming: 3 bases; J trimming: 11 bases; junction bases outside the gene matches: 10. Germline V gene sequence: CDR1 SGDLS, CDR2 YYNGEE. This CDR3 region has 14 residues. The chain's CDR3 is CASSAGTGPLTQHF. CDR3 sequence (DNA): TGTGCCAGCAGCGCCGGGACAGGTCCCTTGACCCAGCATTTT. Filled out from reference TRBV9 and TRBJ1-5, the complete variable domain reads DSGVTQTPKHLITATGQRVTLRCSPRSGDLSVYWYQQSLDQGLQFLIQYYNGEERAKGNILERFSAQQFPDLHSELNLSSLELGDSALYFCASSAGTGPLTQHFGDGTRLSIL.

About this clone: An end of the junction differs from the germline gene, which may be a read error. This chain connects TRBV10-3 to TRBJ1-3; tentatively, D is TRBD1 (5 bases). The CDR3 has 15 amino acids. Germline V gene lookup returns CDR1 ENHRY and CDR2 SYGVKD. The CDR3 loop is CAINEIKGTGNTIYF. The CDR3 bases are TGTGCCATCAATGAGATTAAGGGGACTGGAAACACCATATATTTT.

The chain links TRBV3-1 (or the pseudogene TRBV3-2) to TRBJ2-7; TRBD1 matches 7 bases. The junction had 5 bases not matched to a gene; V was cut back by 3 bases and J by 3 bases. The CDR3 is made up of 14 amino acids. Per the germline V gene, CDR1 is LGHDT and CDR2 is YNNKEL (reference sequence). CDR3 sequence (DNA): TGTGCCAGCAGCCATGGGACAGTCTACTACGAGCAGTACTTC. Protein sequence: CASSHGTVYYEQYF.

The rearrangement joins TRBV20-1 to TRBJ1-4; D ambiguous. Germline V gene sequence: CDR1 DFQATT, CDR2 SNEGSKA (reference sequence). V lost 3 bases and J 0 bases, leaving 8 bases between the germline ends. The CDR3 extends over 14 amino acids. The CDR3 reads CSASVGPTNEKLFF. In DNA form, the CDR3 reads TGCAGTGCTAGTGTTGGACCAACTAATGAAAAACTGTTTTTT.

The chain carries TRBV28 and TRBJ1-3; D is undetermined. CDR1 and CDR2 (germline): MDHEN, SYDVKM. The V and J ends lost 2 bases and 1 base respectively, with 9 bases between them. This CDR3 has 15 amino acids. For the CDR3, the DNA is TGTGCCAGCAGTTTACATTCTGGATCTGGAAACACCATATATTTT. Protein: CASSLHSGSGNTIYF.

This chain joins TRBV3-1 (or the pseudogene TRBV3-2) and TRBJ2-1; 8 bases align to TRBD2. The CDR3 has 17 amino acids. CDR1 and CDR2 (germline): LGHDT, YNNKEL (reference sequence). Trimming removed 6 bases from V and 0 bases from J; junction bases left unmatched: 10. CDR3 nucleotides: TGTGCCAGCAGTCACCTAAGTAGCGGGGTCTCCTACAATGAGCAGTTCTTC. Translated, it gives CASSHLSSGVSYNEQFF.

This rearrangement joins TRBV9 to TRBJ1-2; D is perhaps TRBD1 (5 bases). The V gene lost 0 bases and the J gene lost 6 bases, with 21 bases spanning the gap. The CDR3 has 17 amino acids. Germline-derived CDR1 and CDR2 are SGDLS and YYNGEE. The CDR3 loop reads CASSVVGGQPLGDGYTF. The CDR3 DNA sequence: TGTGCCAGCAGCGTAGTAGGAGGGCAGCCATTGGGGGATGGCTACACCTTC.